This T cell receptor beta chain appears in the sequencing data of a study of blood T cell repertoires in COVID-19 (dated by TCRdb to about 2020). Background for the entire study: Collaborator samples came from the United States, Italy and Spain and covered acute and convalescent phases of COVID-19. The dataset comprised deeply sampled blood TCRbeta repertoires from subjects exposed to, actively infected with, or recovered from COVID-19. Samples were obtained from the ongoing ImmuneRACE study (first 160 participants) and from 950 to 1,500 subjects provided by 6 global collaborators. A de-identified subject ID, COVID-19 status, age in years and sex were almost always included in the sample metadata. Where available, HLA class I and class II types were obtained from metadata supplied by the sample provider rather than from assay-based typing. The repertoires were released in a freely available public database intended as a resource for research on the immune response to SARS-CoV-2. The material from the prospective study consisted of cDNA or gDNA derived from T cells, B-cell-depleted T cells, or PBMCs.

A word on this clone: Its target antigen remains unknown. No base quality information exists; no much larger clone differs at one position.

TCRbeta CDR3 regions were amplified from genomic DNA by means of the immunoSEQ Assay, a bias-controlled multiplex PCR. The authors' pipeline ran thus. Within the assay, amplification of reference gene primers was used to estimate how many nucleated cells each sample contained. To quantify the absolute abundance of each unique TCRbeta CDR3 rearrangement, sequence reads were collapsed and filtered. For each sample, productive Simpson clonality was calculated by taking the square root of Simpson's diversity index across productive rearrangements. TCRdb carries this immuneACCESS record with in-frame sequences only. Its versions omit some clonotypes, under half of them owing to an unresolved V gene in the studies checked, with the rest unexplained. The V and J calls and clone size come from that table; D and trimming were worked out from the DNA. The sample yields about 260,000 clones; around 82% were counted once. The ten largest account for 8% to 10% of the sample.

Another Seattle source contributed samples from volunteer blood donors who had recovered from COVID-19. Collaborating institutions collected whole blood in K2EDTA tubes following their own protocols. Collaborator samples were shipped for TCRbeta analysis as frozen whole blood, isolated PBMCs, or DNA extracted from either sample type. The germline V gene gives CDR1 as LGHNA and CDR2 as YNFKEQ. Including the terminal cysteine and phenylalanine, the CDR3 comprises 16 residues. Only the CDR3 region is kept as DNA, spanning 48 bases read in frame from base 1. The V and J ends are trimmed by 4 bases and 2 bases, leaving 12 bases between them. What the study reported, not specific to this receptor: The amount of clinical and demographic metadata varied by source and participant and was provided uncurated.

The sample comprised peripheral blood. The receptor was derived from a woman between 45 and 65 years old who had recovered from COVID-19. The chain employs TRBV4-2 and TRBJ2-6; no D segment can be confidently identified. Read as DNA, the sequence is TGTGCCAGCAGCCCAGACACAGTACCTGGGGCCAACGTCCTGACTTTC. Translated, this is CASSPDTVPGANVLTF.